This T cell receptor beta chain was observed in a study of T cell responses to AZD1222 COVID-19 vaccine. Turning to the study itself: It was second doses at about 4 or about 12 weeks that were pooled.

About this clone itself: The antigen remains unidentified.

The method was immunoSEQ multiplex PCR; TCRdb's version includes in-frame clones alone and lacks a portion of them. The sample records about 120,000 clones, 85% to 90% being singletons. The V gene lost 1 base and the J gene lost 3 bases, with 10 bases spanning the gap. The CDR3 spans 15 residues. The germline V gene has CDR1 LGHDT and CDR2 YNNKEL (reference sequence). Study-wide findings and caveats: Repertoire sampling was restricted to post-peak T cell response timepoints.

The sequence was obtained from an adult in good health. The sample in question was peripheral blood, obtained on day 0 of AZD1222 vaccination. The chain couples TRBV3-1 (or the pseudogene TRBV3-2) to TRBJ2-1; D perhaps matches TRBD2 (6 bases). Here the CDR3 reads CASSQVEGFYNEQFF. CDR3 in DNA: TGTGCCAGCAGCCAAGTGGAGGGTTTCTACAATGAGCAGTTCTTC.